These T cell receptor beta chains were read from a single sample in a study of T-cell reconstitution after alpha-beta-depleted transplantation in children. MiXCR, run by TCRdb on the PCR reads, gives a single entry per CDR3 protein. The profile shows about half a million distinct CDR3 sequences, around 12% of them singletons. The material sequenced was PBMCs from the stem cell graft donor, taken from the stem cell graft. All receptors derive from a human donor who donated a stem cell graft to a child with combined immunodeficiency. The CDR3 runs from the conserved cysteine through the conserved F or W. D genes are given only for firm matches. A row's size may be missing; if present it is once, few, many or a size class.

TRBV5-1	TRBJ2-1	few	TRBD2	CASSLDLEAGGEFF	TGCGCCAGCAGCTTGGATCTAGAAGCGGGAGGGGAGTTCTTC
TRBV20-1	TRBJ2-7	many	-	CSAFDTASSYEQYF	TGCAGTGCTTTTGACACAGCAAGCTCCTACGAGCAGTACTTC
TRBV5-4	TRBJ1-1	-	-	CASSPDPGRGNTEAFF	TGTGCCAGCAGCCCTGACCCAGGCAGGGGGAACACTGAAGCTTTCTTT
TRBV21-1	TRBJ2-3	many	-	CASSKGQGRGNTDTQYF	TGTGCCAGCAGCAAAGGACAGGGCAGGGGGAACACAGATACGCAGTATTTT
TRBV30	TRBJ2-1	many	TRBD1	CAWSVQTGGIDEQFF	TGTGCCTGGAGTGTACAGACAGGGGGGATCGATGAGCAGTTCTTC
TRBV4-3	TRBJ2-7	few	TRBD2	CASSPGQGLASYEQYF	TGCGCCAGCAGCCCAGGGCAGGGACTAGCTTCGTACGAGCAGTACTTC
TRBV20-1	TRBJ2-7	many	TRBD1	CSASDRGLTYEQYF	TGCAGTGCTTCCGACAGGGGGTTAACCTACGAGCAGTACTTC
TRBV12-3/TRBV12-4	TRBJ2-6	few	TRBD1	CASSIRDSGANVLTF	TGTGCCAGCAGTATCCGGGACAGTGGGGCCAACGTCCTGACTTTC
TRBV20-1	TRBJ2-2	few	-	CSARDPEGIITGELFF	TGCAGTGCTAGAGATCCCGAGGGGATTATCACCGGGGAGCTGTTTTTT
TRBV29-1	TRBJ2-3	-	TRBD1	CSVKDRGITDTQYF	TGCAGCGTTAAAGACAGGGGGATCACAGATACGCAGTATTTT
TRBV6-5	TRBJ2-1	-	-	CASILDTGNTNEQFF	TGTGCCAGCATCTTGGACACGGGGAACACGAATGAGCAGTTCTTC
TRBV7-2	TRBJ2-1	few	-	CASSLAGLRLNEQFF	TGTGCCAGCAGCTTAGCTGGGCTAAGGCTCAATGAGCAGTTCTTC
TRBV27	TRBJ2-3	-	-	CASSLTWLDTQYF	TGTGCCAGCAGTTTAACATGGTTGGATACGCAGTATTTT
TRBV6-5	TRBJ2-7	many	TRBD2	CASSYLSGRASEQYF	TGTGCCAGCAGTTACCTTAGCGGGAGGGCGTCCGAGCAGTACTTC
TRBV7-9	TRBJ1-2	-	-	CASSPPQTGAISYTF	TGTGCCAGCAGTCCCCCGCAGACAGGCGCTATCAGCTACACCTTC
TRBV20-1	TRBJ2-5	few	TRBD2	CSAGTSGRAVKTQYF	TGCAGTGCCGGGACTAGCGGGAGGGCCGTGAAGACCCAGTACTTC
TRBV10-3	TRBJ2-3	few	TRBD1	CAITQTWDRPSDTQYF	TGTGCCATCACTCAAACTTGGGACAGACCATCAGATACGCAGTATTTT
TRBV12-3/TRBV12-4	TRBJ2-5	few	-	CASGVRGVETQYF	TGTGCCAGTGGCGTTCGGGGAGTGGAGACCCAGTACTTC
TRBV7-2	TRBJ2-1	few	-	CASSLFRLGDEQFF	TGTGCCAGCAGCTTATTTCGCCTAGGGGATGAGCAGTTCTTC
TRBV4-3	TRBJ1-6	few	-	CASSPNRPYNSPLHF	TGCGCCAGCAGCCCGAACCGCCCCTATAATTCACCCCTCCACTTT
TRBV7-9	TRBJ2-3	few	TRBD2	CASIWGLAGDTQYF	TGTGCCAGCATTTGGGGACTAGCGGGAGATACGCAGTATTTT
TRBV7-2	TRBJ2-1	few	-	CASRDGSPYNEQFF	TGTGCCAGCAGAGACGGGAGCCCCTACAATGAGCAGTTCTTC
TRBV20-1	TRBJ2-6	few	-	CSARTPASSGANVLTF	TGCAGTGCTAGAACCCCCGCCAGCTCTGGGGCCAACGTCCTGACTTTC
TRBV24-1	TRBJ2-5	many	-	CATSDLAADQETQYF	TGTGCCACCAGTGATTTGGCAGCGGATCAAGAGACCCAGTACTTC
TRBV20-1	TRBJ2-2	-	-	CSANIPGGELFF	TGCAGTGCTAACATCCCCGGCGGGGAGCTGTTTTTT
TRBV3-1	TRBJ1-6	few	-	CASSRASDNSPLHF	TGTGCCAGCAGCCGAGCGTCGGATAATTCACCCCTCCACTTT
TRBV15	TRBJ1-1	few	-	CATSRDGRADTEAFF	TGTGCCACCAGCAGAGATGGCAGGGCGGACACTGAAGCTTTCTTT
TRBV6-2/TRBV6-3	TRBJ2-7	few	-	CATGVGWTWSSYEQYF	TGTGCCACAGGTGTGGGGTGGACTTGGAGCTCCTACGAGCAGTACTTC
TRBV12-3/TRBV12-4	TRBJ2-4	few	-	CASRGMGKNIQYF	TGTGCCAGTAGGGGAATGGGCAAAAACATTCAGTACTTC
TRBV11-1	TRBJ2-7	few	-	CASSLVDGQQYF	TGTGCCAGCAGCTTAGTCGACGGACAACAGTACTTC
TRBV18	TRBJ1-5	-	-	CASSPPLSNQPQHF	TGTGCCAGCTCACCACCACTTAGCAATCAGCCCCAGCATTTT
TRBV6-1	TRBJ2-5	-	TRBD2	CASSPGLLPETQYF	TGTGCCAGCAGTCCGGGACTACTCCCAGAGACCCAGTACTTC
TRBV11-3	TRBJ2-2	-	TRBD2	CASSLGGLATGELFF	TGTGCCAGCAGCTTAGGAGGACTAGCCACCGGGGAGCTGTTTTTT
TRBV5-1	TRBJ2-5	-	-	CASSLDSPTETQYF	TGCGCCAGCAGCTTGGACAGCCCAACGGAGACCCAGTACTTC
TRBV25-1	TRBJ2-7	-	-	CASISTIPTVEQYF	TGTGCCAGCATCTCGACTATACCTACGGTGGAGCAGTACTTC
TRBV11-2	TRBJ1-3	many	-	CASSSLRGNTIYF	TGTGCCAGCAGCTCCCTTAGGGGGAACACCATATATTTT
TRBV7-2	TRBJ2-1	-	-	CASSLGRSMGYNEQFF	TGTGCCAGCAGCTTAGGTCGCTCAATGGGGTACAATGAGCAGTTCTTC
TRBV9	TRBJ1-1	-	-	CASSVGNTESFF	TGTGCCAGCAGCGTCGGGAACACTGAATCTTTCTTT
TRBV4-3	TRBJ2-5	few	-	CASSDFGQPGETQYF	TGCGCCAGCAGCGACTTCGGACAGCCCGGCGAGACCCAGTACTTC
TRBV20-1	TRBJ2-1	many	TRBD2	CSAPAGGSSSYNEQFF	TGCAGTGCGCCAGCGGGAGGATCGAGCTCCTACAATGAGCAGTTCTTC
TRBV20-1	TRBJ1-2	-	TRBD1	CSARVEETGGRGYTF	TGCAGTGCTAGAGTCGAGGAGACAGGGGGCCGAGGCTACACCTTC
TRBV5-1	TRBJ2-1	many	TRBD2	CASSLTSGRIHEQFF	TGCGCCAGCAGCCTTACTAGCGGGAGAATCCATGAGCAGTTCTTC
TRBV6-5	TRBJ2-1	many	-	CASSYSQGPNEQFF	TGTGCCAGCAGTTACTCGCAGGGTCCGAATGAGCAGTTCTTC
TRBV5-1	TRBJ2-2	-	-	CASSRTGRVELFF	TGCGCCAGCAGCCGTACAGGGAGGGTGGAGCTGTTTTTT
TRBV10-3	TRBJ2-7	-	TRBD1	CAITAGQGSYEQYF	TGTGCCATTACCGCGGGACAGGGTTCCTACGAGCAGTACTTC
TRBV7-8	TRBJ2-1	-	-	CASSHRTTLYNEQFF	TGTGCCAGCAGCCACAGGACTACCCTCTACAATGAGCAGTTCTTC
TRBV24-1	TRBJ2-1	few	TRBD2	CATSGGTSGNEQFF	TGTGCCACCAGTGGGGGGACTAGCGGCAATGAGCAGTTCTTC
TRBV29-1	TRBJ2-7	many	-	CSVGEGYEQYF	TGCAGCGTTGGTGAGGGTTACGAGCAGTACTTC
TRBV27	TRBJ1-5	many	-	CASSPAQFSNQPQHF	TGTGCCAGCAGTCCAGCACAGTTTAGCAATCAGCCCCAGCATTTT
TRBV18	TRBJ1-3	many	-	CASSPQGRGGNTIYF	TGTGCCAGCTCGCCGCAAGGAAGAGGTGGAAACACCATATATTTT
TRBV29-1	TRBJ2-7	many	TRBD1	CSVLGTGASYEQYF	TGCAGCGTTCTCGGGACAGGGGCCTCCTACGAGCAGTACTTC
TRBV12-3/TRBV12-4	TRBJ1-2	-	-	CASSLGSHGDANYGYTF	TGTGCCAGCAGTCTAGGGTCGCACGGTGATGCTAACTATGGCTACACCTTC
TRBV12-3/TRBV12-4	TRBJ2-1	-	-	CASLADYNEQFF	TGTGCCAGCTTAGCTGATTACAATGAGCAGTTCTTC
TRBV7-2	TRBJ2-3	many	-	CASLVDWDPQGTQYF	TGTGCCAGCCTCGTGGACTGGGATCCACAGGGCACGCAGTATTTT
TRBV6-5	TRBJ2-5	-	-	CASSYRPGRMQETQYF	TGTGCCAGCAGTTACCGGCCAGGGAGGATGCAAGAGACCCAGTACTTC
TRBV29-1	TRBJ2-1	-	-	CSVRDTSGGEQFF	TGCAGCGTACGGGACACCTCCGGGGGTGAGCAGTTCTTC
TRBV7-9	TRBJ2-1	many	TRBD2	CASSLVGRWASGAYNEQFF	TGTGCCAGCAGCTTAGTGGGGAGGTGGGCAAGCGGGGCCTACAATGAGCAGTTCTTC
TRBV20-1	TRBJ2-5	-	-	CSAGSGSRQETQYF	TGCAGTGCAGGGAGTGGGAGCCGACAAGAGACCCAGTACTTC
TRBV29-1	TRBJ2-1	many	-	CTAGGYNEQFF	TGCACGGCCGGGGGCTACAATGAGCAGTTCTTC
TRBV12-3/TRBV12-4	TRBJ1-4	-	-	CASSYSKGSEKLFF	TGTGCCAGCAGTTATTCCAAGGGGAGTGAAAAACTGTTTTTT